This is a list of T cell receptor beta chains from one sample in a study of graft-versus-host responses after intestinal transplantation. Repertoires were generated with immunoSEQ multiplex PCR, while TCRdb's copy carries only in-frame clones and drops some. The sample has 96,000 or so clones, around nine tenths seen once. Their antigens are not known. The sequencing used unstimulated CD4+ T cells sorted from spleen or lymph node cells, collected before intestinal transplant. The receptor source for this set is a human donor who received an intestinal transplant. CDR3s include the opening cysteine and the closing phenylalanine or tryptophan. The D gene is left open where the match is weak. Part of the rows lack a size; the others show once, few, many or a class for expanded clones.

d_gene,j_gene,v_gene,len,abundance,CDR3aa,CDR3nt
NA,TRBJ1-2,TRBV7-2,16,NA,CASSFSQGRRNYGYTF,TGTGCCAGCAGCTTCAGCCAGGGAAGACGTAACTATGGCTACACCTTC
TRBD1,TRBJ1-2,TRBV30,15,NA,CAWSRDRGLRDGYTF,TGTGCCTGGTCGAGGGACAGGGGGCTTAGAGATGGCTACACCTTC
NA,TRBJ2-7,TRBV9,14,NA,CASSTSGGTYEQYF,TGTGCCAGCAGTACCTCTGGGGGGACCTACGAGCAGTACTTC
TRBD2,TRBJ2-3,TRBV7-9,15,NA,CASSRLAGDTDTQYF,TGTGCCAGCAGCCGACTAGCGGGAGACACAGATACGCAGTATTTT
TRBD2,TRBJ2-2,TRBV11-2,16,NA,CASSPTSGSSSGELFF,TGTGCCAGCAGCCCCACTAGCGGGAGTTCCTCCGGGGAGCTGTTTTTT
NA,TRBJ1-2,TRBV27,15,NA,CASSFSPPLRYGYTF,TGTGCCAGCAGTTTCTCCCCCCCGCTGCGCTATGGCTACACCTTC
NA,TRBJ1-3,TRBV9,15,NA,CASSGTTGFWNTIYF,TGTGCCAGCAGCGGGACGACAGGTTTCTGGAACACCATATATTTT
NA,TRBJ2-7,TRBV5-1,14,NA,CASSAPDSSYEQYF,TGCGCCAGCAGCGCCCCGGACAGCTCCTACGAGCAGTACTTC
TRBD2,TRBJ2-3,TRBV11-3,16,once,CASSAQGGGGTDTQYF,TGTGCCAGCAGCGCTCAAGGCGGGGGAGGAACAGATACGCAGTATTTT
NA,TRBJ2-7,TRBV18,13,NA,CASSPQASYEQYF,TGTGCCAGCTCACCTCAGGCCTCCTACGAGCAGTACTTC
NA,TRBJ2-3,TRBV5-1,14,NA,CASSLGLHFDTQYF,TGCGCCAGCAGCCTGGGACTTCACTTCGATACGCAGTATTTT
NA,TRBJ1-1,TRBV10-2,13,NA,CASTLGVSTEAFF,TGCGCCAGCACCCTCGGGGTGAGCACTGAAGCTTTCTTT
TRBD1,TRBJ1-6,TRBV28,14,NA,CASSSGQGNSPLHF,TGTGCCAGCAGTTCGGGACAGGGTAATTCACCCCTCCACTTT
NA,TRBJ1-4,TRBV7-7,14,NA,CASSPGPSNEKLFF,TGTGCCAGCAGCCCAGGGCCATCTAATGAAAAACTGTTTTTT
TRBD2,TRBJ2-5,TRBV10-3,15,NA,CATQVAGGSQETQYF,TGTGCCACGCAAGTAGCGGGGGGGTCCCAAGAGACCCAGTACTTC
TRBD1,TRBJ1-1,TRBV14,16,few,CASSPNRAWTGAEAFF,TGTGCCAGCAGTCCCAATAGAGCATGGACAGGGGCTGAAGCTTTCTTT
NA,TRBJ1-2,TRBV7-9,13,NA,CASSFQGNYGYTF,TGTGCCAGCAGCTTCCAGGGGAACTATGGCTACACCTTC
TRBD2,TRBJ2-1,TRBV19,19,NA,CASSIWAAGVGYRNHEQFF,TGTGCCAGTAGTATATGGGCAGCGGGAGTCGGCTACAGGAACCATGAGCAGTTCTTC
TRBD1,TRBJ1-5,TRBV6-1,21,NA,CASSEQIPYRTGAYSNQPQHF,TGTGCCAGCAGTGAACAAATCCCTTACCGGACAGGAGCTTATAGCAATCAGCCCCAGCATTTT
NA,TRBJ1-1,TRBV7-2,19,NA,CASSFPAGGIWGTNTEAFF,TGTGCCAGCAGCTTTCCCGCCGGGGGTATTTGGGGTACGAACACTGAAGCTTTCTTT
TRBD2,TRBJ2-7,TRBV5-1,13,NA,CASSSGLADRQYF,TGCGCCAGCAGCTCGGGACTAGCGGACAGGCAGTACTTC
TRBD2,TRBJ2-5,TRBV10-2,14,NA,CASSEYSGMKTQYF,TGCGCCAGCAGTGAGTATAGCGGGATGAAGACCCAGTACTTC
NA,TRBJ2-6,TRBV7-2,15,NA,CASSLVTAGANVLTF,TGTGCCAGCAGCTTAGTCACAGCTGGGGCCAACGTCCTGACTTTC
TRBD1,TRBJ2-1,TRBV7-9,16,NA,CASSREGAGGNNEQFF,TGTGCCAGCAGCCGAGAGGGGGCAGGGGGTAACAATGAGCAGTTCTTC
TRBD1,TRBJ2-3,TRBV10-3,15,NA,CAIRQSGTGADTQYF,TGTGCCATCAGGCAGTCCGGGACAGGGGCAGATACGCAGTATTTT
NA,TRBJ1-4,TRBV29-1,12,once,CSVSEVDEKLFF,TGCAGCGTGTCAGAGGTGGATGAAAAACTGTTTTTT
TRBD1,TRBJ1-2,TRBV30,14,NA,CAWSRQGVGYSYTF,TGTGCCTGGAGTAGACAGGGGGTGGGGTATAGCTACACCTTC
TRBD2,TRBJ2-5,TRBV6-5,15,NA,CASSYSLAGQETQYF,TGTGCCAGCAGTTACTCGTTAGCGGGGCAGGAGACCCAGTACTTC
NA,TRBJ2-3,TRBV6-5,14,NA,CASSRMQGSDTQYF,TGTGCCAGCAGCCGGATGCAGGGGTCAGATACGCAGTATTTT
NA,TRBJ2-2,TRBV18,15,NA,CASSSGLTNTGELFF,TGTGCCAGCTCCTCCGGACTCACGAACACCGGGGAGCTGTTTTTT
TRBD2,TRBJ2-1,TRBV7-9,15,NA,CASSQIAGEFNEQFF,TGTGCCAGCAGCCAAATAGCGGGAGAATTCAATGAGCAGTTCTTC
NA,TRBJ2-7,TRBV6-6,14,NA,CASSFGGRSYEQYF,TGTGCCAGCAGTTTCGGGGGGCGATCCTACGAGCAGTACTTC
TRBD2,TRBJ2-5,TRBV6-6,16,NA,CASSYASGGSGETQYF,TGTGCCAGCAGTTACGCTAGCGGGGGTAGCGGGGAGACCCAGTACTTC
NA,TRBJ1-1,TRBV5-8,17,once,CASSASPGQFMNTEAFF,TGTGCCAGCAGCGCGTCACCGGGACAATTCATGAACACTGAAGCTTTCTTT
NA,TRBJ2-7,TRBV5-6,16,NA,CASSRIDGESSYEQYF,TGTGCCAGCAGCCGAATCGACGGGGAAAGCTCCTACGAGCAGTACTTC
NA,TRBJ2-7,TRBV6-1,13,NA,CASSESEIYEQYF,TGTGCCAGCAGTGAGTCAGAAATCTACGAGCAGTACTTC
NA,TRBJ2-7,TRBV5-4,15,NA,CASSLKERSAYEQYF,TGTGCCAGCAGCTTGAAGGAGAGGTCGGCCTACGAGCAGTACTTC
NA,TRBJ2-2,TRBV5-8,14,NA,CASKSRSNTGELFF,TGTGCCAGCAAATCTAGATCGAACACCGGGGAGCTGTTTTTT
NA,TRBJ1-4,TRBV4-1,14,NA,CASSQDEGVRKLFF,TGCGCCAGCAGCCAAGATGAGGGGGTCCGAAAACTGTTTTTT
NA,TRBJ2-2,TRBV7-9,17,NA,CASSLLSSGPGTGELFF,TGTGCCAGCAGCTTACTGTCAAGCGGGCCCGGCACCGGGGAGCTGTTTTTT
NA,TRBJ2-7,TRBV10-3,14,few,CAISPTGSVHEQYF,TGTGCCATCAGCCCGACAGGTTCTGTCCACGAGCAGTACTTC
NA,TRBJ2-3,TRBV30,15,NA,CAWSSERRYTDTQYF,TGTGCCTGGAGTTCGGAGCGGCGCTACACAGATACGCAGTATTTT
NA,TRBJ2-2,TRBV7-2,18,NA,CASSLVGGGFGGTGELFF,TGTGCCAGCAGCTTAGTAGGGGGGGGTTTCGGAGGAACCGGGGAGCTGTTTTTT
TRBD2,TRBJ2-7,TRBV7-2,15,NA,CASSLGRGGNYEQYF,TGTGCCAGCAGCTTAGGGCGGGGGGGCAACTACGAGCAGTACTTC
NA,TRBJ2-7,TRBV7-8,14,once,CASSLLGGSYEQYF,TGTGCCAGCAGCTTATTGGGGGGATCCTACGAGCAGTACTTC
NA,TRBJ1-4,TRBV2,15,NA,CATRLRSGQNEKLFF,TGTGCCACCCGCCTTCGCTCGGGACAAAATGAAAAACTGTTTTTT
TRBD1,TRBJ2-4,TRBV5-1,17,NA,CASSLAQSLGQGNIQYF,TGCGCCAGCAGCTTGGCCCAGTCGCTCGGACAGGGAAACATTCAGTACTTC
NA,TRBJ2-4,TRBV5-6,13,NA,CASSPTTGWIQYF,TGTGCCAGCAGCCCGACTACCGGGTGGATTCAGTACTTC
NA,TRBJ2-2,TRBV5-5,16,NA,CASSLGLSLNTGELFF,TGTGCCAGCAGCTTGGGACTATCATTAAACACCGGGGAGCTGTTTTTT
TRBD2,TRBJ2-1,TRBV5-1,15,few,CASSLGAGADNEQFF,TGCGCCAGCAGCTTGGGGGCGGGAGCCGACAATGAGCAGTTCTTC
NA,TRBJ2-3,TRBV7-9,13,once,CASSSTGADTQYF,TGTGCCAGCAGCTCAACGGGAGCAGATACGCAGTATTTT
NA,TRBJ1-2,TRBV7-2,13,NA,CASSSPAGVGYTF,TGTGCCAGCAGCTCTCCGGCAGGGGTTGGCTACACCTTC
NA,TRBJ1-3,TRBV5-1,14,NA,CASSLAGVGNTIYF,TGCGCCAGCAGCTTGGCCGGGGTTGGAAACACCATATATTTT
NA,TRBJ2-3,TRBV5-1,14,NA,CASSSELPTDTQYF,TGCGCCAGCAGCTCGGAGTTACCCACAGATACGCAGTATTTT
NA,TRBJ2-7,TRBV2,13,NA,CASIMDGTYEQYF,TGTGCCAGCATTATGGACGGGACCTACGAGCAGTACTTC